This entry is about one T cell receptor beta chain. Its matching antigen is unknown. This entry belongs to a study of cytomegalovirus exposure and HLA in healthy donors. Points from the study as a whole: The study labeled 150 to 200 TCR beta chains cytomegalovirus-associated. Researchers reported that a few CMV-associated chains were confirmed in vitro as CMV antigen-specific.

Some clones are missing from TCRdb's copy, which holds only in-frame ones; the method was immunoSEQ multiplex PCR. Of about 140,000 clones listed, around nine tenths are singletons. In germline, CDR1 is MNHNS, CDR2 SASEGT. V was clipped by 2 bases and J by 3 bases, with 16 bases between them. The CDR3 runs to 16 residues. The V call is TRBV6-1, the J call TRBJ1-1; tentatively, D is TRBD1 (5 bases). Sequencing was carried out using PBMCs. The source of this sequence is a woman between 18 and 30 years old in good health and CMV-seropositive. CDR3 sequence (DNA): TGTGCCAGCAGTGAAATCTGGGGGGGGTCTTACACTGAAGCTTTCTTT. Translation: CASSEIWGGSYTEAFF.